The 21 T cell receptor beta chains listed next were all sequenced from one sample in a study of OX40 agonist ivuxolimab in advanced cancers. Sequenced by immunoSEQ multiplex PCR; TCRdb stores in-frame clones only, minus some. The sample has under 80,000 clones, about nine tenths seen once; the top ten hold around 0.78%. The starting material was CD4+ or CD8+ T cells sorted from blood, obtained in a trial of the OX40 agonist ivuxolimab. Receptors were obtained from an adult with an advanced solid tumor such as melanoma, head and neck, liver or kidney cancer.

The chain couples TRBV23-1 to TRBJ2-1; no clear D gene. TRBV23-1 is an open reading frame, and its role is uncertain. This CDR3 contains 15 residues. The V and J ends lost 0 bases and 7 bases respectively, with 13 bases between them. The CDR3: CASSQSLVTRNEQFF. The CDR3 nucleotides are TGCGCCAGCAGTCAATCTCTAGTCACCCGTAATGAGCAGTTCTTC.

The chain uses TRBV7-9 and TRBJ1-1, with D perhaps TRBD1 (5 bases). This CDR3 is built from 14 residues. V gave up 3 bases and J gave up 1 base, with 9 bases separating them. Germline CDR1 is SEHNR and CDR2 is FQNEAQ (reference sequence). This CDR3 reads CASSFSGPNTEAFF. For the CDR3, the DNA is TGTGCCAGCAGCTTTTCGGGGCCGAACACTGAAGCTTTCTTT.

The V gene is TRBV7-9, the J gene TRBJ2-5, with no clear D. V was cut by 4 bases and J by 2 bases, with 11 bases left in between. Germline lookup yields CDR1 SEHNR and CDR2 FQNEAQ (reference sequence). The CDR3 loop spans 14 amino acids. Written as DNA, the CDR3 is TGTGCCAGCAGCTCCGGGCCCATGCAAGAGACCCAGTACTTC. Translation: CASSSGPMQETQYF.

This clone was counted once. The CDR3, as DNA: TGTGCCAGCAGCTTGGACCGGACTTGGAGCTCCTACAATGAGCAGTTCTTC. Its protein product is CASSLDRTWSSYNEQFF. The V gene is TRBV13, the J gene TRBJ2-1; possibly TRBD2 for D (5 bases). With 3 bases removed from V and 0 bases from J, the gap between germline ends came to 15 bases. This CDR3 is built from 17 residues. The germline CDR1 and CDR2 sequences are PRHDT and FYEKMQ (reference sequence).

The J gene is TRBJ1-1, the V gene TRBV11-2; D possibly corresponds to TRBD1 (6 bases). V shed 5 bases and J shed 0 bases, with 13 bases lying between them. The CDR3 is 15 residues long. CDR1 and CDR2 from the germline V gene are SGHAT and FQNNGV. The CDR3, as DNA: TGTGCCAGCAGCCCCCGGGACACCTTGAACACTGAAGCTTTCTTT. Translating it yields CASSPRDTLNTEAFF.

This chain joins TRBV10-3 and TRBJ2-1; D is unresolved. The CDR3 runs to 14 residues. Trimming removed 6 bases from V and 5 bases from J, with 14 bases in between. Germline-derived CDR1 and CDR2 are ENHRY and SYGVKD. CDR3 residues: CAISDSRTDNEQFF. CDR3 in DNA: TGTGCCATCAGCGACTCAAGGACCGACAATGAGCAGTTCTTC.

The CDR3 DNA is TGTGCCCGCCCCCCCTATGGCTACACCTTC. It is translated as CARPPYGYTF. The rearrangement uses TRBV6-1 and TRBJ1-2; D not resolved. The germline V and J ends were trimmed by 11 bases and 4 bases, with 8 bases remaining between them. Germline V lookup: CDR1 MNHNS, CDR2 SASEGT. The CDR3 is made up of 10 amino acids.

This chain connects TRBV4-1 to TRBJ1-2; weak D call: TRBD1 (5 bases). Per the germline V gene, CDR1 is MGHRA and CDR2 is YSYEKL. V lost 4 bases and J 3 bases, leaving 15 bases between the germline ends. The CDR3 consists of 15 residues. CDR3 DNA sequence: TGCGCCAGCAGCCGGGGGGAGGGTTGGGACTATGGCTACACCTTC. Its translation is CASSRGEGWDYGYTF.

This clone occurred once. V usage is TRBV10-3 and J usage is TRBJ2-3; 7 positions agree with TRBD1. Trimming cost V 7 bases and J 5 bases; bases outside gene matches: 12. The CDR3 sequence is 15 residues long. Germline-derived CDR1 and CDR2 are ENHRY and SYGVKD. Here the CDR3 reads CAITSTGTAEDTQYF. For the CDR3, the DNA is TGTGCCATCACCTCAACCGGGACAGCAGAAGATACGCAGTATTTT.

The V and J genes are TRBV29-1 and TRBJ2-7, with 8 nucleotides matching TRBD1. Looked up from germline, CDR1 is SQVTM and CDR2 is ANQGSEA. Unmatched junction bases numbered 4, after V lost 7 bases and J lost 5 bases. The CDR3 contains 11 residues. The chain's CDR3 is CSGGQGHEQYF. In DNA form, the CDR3 reads TGCAGCGGTGGACAGGGCCACGAGCAGTACTTC.

This chain connects TRBV18 to TRBJ1-1; maybe TRBD1 (5 bases). Trimming pared 4 bases from V and 5 bases from J, leaving 14 bases between. Looked up from germline, CDR1 is KGHSH and CDR2 is LQKENI. CDR3 length equals 14 residues. The CDR3 region has the DNA TGTGCCAGCTCACTCAGGGTGAGTGAGACTGAAGCTTTCTTT. Protein: CASSLRVSETEAFF. The full variable domain, with the rest looked up from reference TRBV18 and TRBJ1-1, is NAGVMQNPRHLVRRRGQEARLRCSPMKGHSHVYWYRQLPEEGLKFMVYLQKENIIDESGMPKERFSAEFPKEGPSILRIQQVVRGDSAAYFCASSLRVSETEAFFGQGTRLTVV.

The J gene is TRBJ2-1, the V gene TRBV7-9; possible D gene TRBD2, 6 bases. Per the germline V gene, CDR1 is SEHNR and CDR2 is FQNEAQ (reference sequence). The V gene lost 5 bases and the J gene lost 4 bases, with 15 bases spanning the gap. The CDR3 has 15 residues. Here the CDR3 reads CASSLRDSPYNEQFF. DNA for the CDR3: TGTGCCAGCAGCCTCCGGGACTCCCCTTACAATGAGCAGTTCTTC. The complete variable domain, with remaining parts taken from reference TRBV7-9 and TRBJ2-1, reads DTGVSQNPRHKITKRGQNVTFRCDPISEHNRLYWYRQTLGQGPEFLTYFQNEAQLEKSRLLSDRFSAERPKGSFSTLEIQRTEQGDSAMYLCASSLRDSPYNEQFFGPGTRLTVL.

This clone showed up just once. The V call is TRBV28, the J call TRBJ1-3; 7 bases are shared with TRBD1. CDR3 size: 15 residues. CDR1 is MDHEN and CDR2 is SYDVKM in the germline V gene. After removal of 4 bases from V and 3 bases from J, the junction contained 6 bases not matched to a gene. The CDR3 protein is CASSSRGAGGNTIYF. CDR3 in DNA: TGTGCCAGCAGTTCCAGGGGGGCAGGTGGAAACACCATATATTTT. Drawing the rest from reference TRBV28 and TRBJ1-3, the complete variable domain is DVKVTQSSRYLVKRTGEKVFLECVQDMDHENMFWYRQDPGLGLRLIYFSYDVKMKEKGDIPEGYSVSREKKERFSLILESASTNQTSMYLCASSSRGAGGNTIYFGEGSWLTVV.

The chain recombines TRBV19 with TRBJ2-6; 11 nucleotides agree with TRBD2. CDR1 LNHDA and CDR2 SQIVND come from the germline V gene (reference sequence). V trimming: 7 bases; J trimming: 4 bases; junction bases outside the gene matches: 6. This CDR3 has 16 amino acids. CDR3 nucleotides: TGTGCCAGTACCAATAGCGGGGGGGCAGGGGCCAACGTCCTGACTTTC. It is translated as CASTNSGGAGANVLTF.

This clone came up a few times. V and J are TRBV4-1 and TRBJ2-5; D perhaps matches TRBD2 (6 bases). V lost 5 bases and J lost 5, with 18 bases in between. The CDR3 runs to 15 residues. Germline lookup yields CDR1 MGHRA and CDR2 YSYEKL. CDR3 loop: CASSTRGSSRETQYF. CDR3 DNA: TGCGCCAGCAGCACCCGGGGGAGTTCGAGGGAGACCCAGTACTTC.

The chain couples TRBV21-1 to TRBJ2-7; the table calls TRBD1, which could not be checked here. TRBV21-1 is assigned pseudogene status. The CDR3 totals 16 residues. The CDR3 DNA reads as TGTGCCAGCAGCAAAGGGGGACAGAGTCCCTCCTACGAGCAGTACTTC. This codes for CASSKGGQSPSYEQYF.

This clone was observed once. This chain connects TRBV15 to TRBJ2-7; 7 positions match TRBD1. Germline V CDR1 and CDR2: LNHNV, YYDKDF (reference sequence). V shed 1 base, J shed 3 bases, and the junction held 6 bases outside the gene matches. The CDR3 contains 15 residues. The CDR3 DNA follows: TGTGCCACCAGCAGAGGGACAGGTTCGGGCTACGAGCAGTACTTC. It codes for CATSRGTGSGYEQYF. The entire variable domain, with the rest obtained from reference TRBV15 and TRBJ2-7, is as follows: DAMVIQNPRYQVTQFGKPVTLSCSQTLNHNVMYWYQQKSSQAPKLLFHYYDKDFNNEADTPDNFQSRRPNTSFCFLDIRSPGLGDTAMYLCATSRGTGSGYEQYFGPGTRLTVT.

This clone was observed a few times. This rearrangement joins TRBV11-2 to TRBJ1-1; possible D gene TRBD1, 6 bases. The CDR3 has 14 residues. Germline CDR1 and CDR2: SGHAT and FQNNGV. V lost 10 bases and J lost 9, with 24 bases in between. As DNA, the CDR3 is TGTGCCACCACTTTTTCCTCCCGAGGGGGAAAAGCTTTCTTT. Its protein is CATTFSSRGGKAFF.

Written as DNA, the CDR3 is TGTGCCAGCAGCCCCGGCCCTACGAACACTGAAGCTTTCTTT. Its protein product is CASSPGPTNTEAFF. The chain couples TRBV7-9 to TRBJ1-1; D gene ambiguous. This CDR3 has 14 amino acids. Germline loops: CDR1 SEHNR, CDR2 FQNEAQ (reference sequence). V was shortened by 5 bases and J by 1 base, with 11 bases between the two germline ends.

V gene TRBV9 combines with J gene TRBJ2-1; D call uncertain. This CDR3 is 14 amino acids long. Germline V gives CDR1 SGDLS, CDR2 YYNGEE. Trimming left V 3 bases short and J 1 base short, with 8 bases between. The CDR3 nucleotides are TGTGCCAGCAGCGGGCAGGAGTCCTACAATGAGCAGTTCTTC. The encoded protein is CASSGQESYNEQFF. Using reference TRBV9 and TRBJ2-1 for the parts outside the CDR3, the full variable domain is DSGVTQTPKHLITATGQRVTLRCSPRSGDLSVYWYQQSLDQGLQFLIQYYNGEERAKGNILERFSAQQFPDLHSELNLSSLELGDSALYFCASSGQESYNEQFFGPGTRLTVL.

This rearrangement joins TRBV11-2 to TRBJ1-2; D may be TRBD1 (5 bases). The ends were cut back, 3 bases at V and 5 bases at J, with 10 bases in the middle. The CDR3 sequence is 13 residues long. Germline assignment: CDR1 SGHAT and CDR2 FQNNGV. In DNA, the CDR3 is TGTGCCAGCAGCTTTGGGACGGATTATGGCTACACCTTC. Amino acid sequence: CASSFGTDYGYTF.